This TCR beta chain was obtained from a study of OX40 agonist ivuxolimab in advanced cancers. The wider study: Ivuxolimab is a fully human IgG2 antibody that activates OX40 (CD134). Hepatocellular carcinoma, melanoma, renal cell or head and neck cancer occurred in dose-escalation patients.

TCRdb's table, derived via immunoSEQ multiplex PCR, lists solely in-frame clones and lacks some. The sample lists about 110,000 clones, approximately 90% occurring once. This clone has a single count. With 1 base removed from V and 1 base from J, the gap between germline ends came to 7 bases. The CDR3 consists of 14 residues. Germline loops: CDR1 SGHAT, CDR2 FQNNGV. The chain is built from TRBV11-2 and TRBJ1-1; a possible D gene is TRBD1 (5 bases). This TCR was sampled from an adult with an advanced solid tumor such as melanoma, head and neck, liver or kidney cancer. This specimen consisted of CD4+ or CD8+ T cells sorted from blood, obtained in a trial of the OX40 agonist ivuxolimab. The chain's CDR3 is CASSLVGGNTEAFF. In DNA, the CDR3 is TGTGCCAGCAGCTTAGTCGGGGGGAACACTGAAGCTTTCTTT.